The table lists the clone carrying this T cell receptor beta chain with a few counts. Its antigen is currently unknown. Via MiXCR, TCRdb re-called the 5' RACE reads, giving one row per CDR3 protein. Among 430,000 or so distinct CDR3 sequences listed, 20% to 30% were seen once. This sample stems from a study of T-cell memory formation after mild COVID-19. The overall study: The TCR clusters were mostly specific to one donor. The study's findings and limits: Certain responding clones were present in pre-infection memory, suggesting participation of cross-reactive memory. The study found balanced CD4/CD8 in clones contracting day 15 to 85 and a CD4+ lean in later expanders. The CD4+ clones that contracted clustered mainly within CM and EM, and the CD8+ clones concentrated in EMRA.

Germline CDR1 and CDR2: SEHNR and FQNEAQ (reference sequence). The CDR3 has 13 residues. Trimming left V 5 bases short and J 3 bases short, with 10 bases between. The clonotype originates from an adult woman who had mild COVID-19 (a few samples of this study predate the infection). Cell type and time point are not known. Sequences were obtained from PBMCs or a T cell subset sorted from them (not recorded which). V gene TRBV7-9 combines with J gene TRBJ2-5; D unresolved. The CDR3 here is CASSPKMEETQYF. The CDR3 DNA sequence: TGTGCCAGCAGCCCCAAAATGGAAGAGACCCAGTACTTC. The full variable domain, with the rest looked up from reference TRBV7-9 and TRBJ2-5, is DTGVSQNPRHKITKRGQNVTFRCDPISEHNRLYWYRQTLGQGPEFLTYFQNEAQLEKSRLLSDRFSAERPKGSFSTLEIQRTEQGDSAMYLCASSPKMEETQYFGPGTRLLVL.